This T cell receptor (beta chain) was recovered during a study of T cells after yellow fever vaccination (dated by TCRdb to the late 2010s). As for the study more broadly: Libraries from fractions with low cell numbers were prepared with the SMART-Seq v4 Ultra Low Input RNA kit. To track T-cell clones before and after primary and booster YFV17D yellow fever vaccination, bulk TCR alpha and beta repertoires were sequenced longitudinally. The cohort comprised two healthy male donors, one aged 18 to 30 and one aged 30 to 40 years. Blood samples were taken at several timepoints before and after primary and secondary immunization, and bulk PBMC replicates and cell subsets were isolated.

This clonotype was counted many times. The target of this receptor is not known. Per-nucleotide qualities are absent, and no much larger clonotype sits a single base away. Read against the paper, the sample's treatment or condition label means: live attenuated yellow fever vaccine strain. A standard Ficoll-Paque protocol was used to isolate PBMCs from peripheral blood. Dynabeads CD4 and CD8 positive selection kits were used to isolate the CD4 and CD8 T-cell fractions. TriZol was used to extract RNA from bulk PBMCs, CD4 and CD8 fractions, and dextramer-positive and dextramer-negative fractions. TCR cDNA was synthesized by 5'RACE template switching, through which a universal primer site and unique molecular identifiers were introduced. Priming of cDNA synthesis was performed from both the TCR alpha and TCR beta constant segments. Libraries were amplified in two PCR steps, with sample barcodes and sequencing adapters added in the second step. Sequencing of the libraries was done on either Illumina HiSeq 2500 (2x100 bp) or NovaSeq (2x150 bp). In the paper's pipeline: Demultiplexing of reads and collapsing into UMI consensus sequences were performed with MIGEC, and V(D)J alignment was carried out with MiXCR. Vaccine-responding clonotypes were identified with edgeR using replicate PBMC samples, with FDR below 0.01 and a log2 fold change above 5 up to day 15 being required. CD4 or CD8 identity was assigned to each bulk clonotype according to whether the clonotype was present at higher abundance in the sequenced CD4 repertoire or the sequenced CD8 repertoire. TCRdb applied fastp at Q25 and MiXCR to the public reads, then kept only in-frame beta chains. Every entry covers one CDR3 protein and lists the most common genes and DNA from its rows. For this entry, the V and J calls and clone size follow TCRdb and not the study's own pipeline. In this sample the table shows about 75,000 distinct CDR3 sequences, around 7% of which occur a single time. Roughly 30% of the sample belongs to the ten largest clones.

Results and caveats for the whole study, not just this receptor: Because the study included only a couple of donors, the extent to which the findings can be generalized is limited. Compared with the primary T-cell response, the secondary T-cell response was weaker but faster, peaking on day 5 rather than day 15. After the booster, most of the clones that had expanded following primary vaccination were detected again (almost 98% of CD4 and 80% to 90% of CD8), which suggests that memory was broadly maintained. A small fraction of clonotypes appeared in both the CD4 and CD8 compartments, likely as a result of convergent recombination. Computational filtering was needed because FACS-sorted repertoires could contain abundant contaminating clonotypes from the bulk population.

Trimming leaves V shorter by 7 bases and J shorter by 9 bases, with the junction holding 11 bases beyond the gene matches. Including the terminal cysteine and phenylalanine, the CDR3 comprises 14 residues. Only the CDR3 portion is preserved as DNA: 42 bases, with reading frame beginning at the first base. The TCR was taken from a man aged 18 to 29 who received the YFV17D yellow fever vaccine. Rearrangement joined TRBV12-3 or TRBV12-4 to TRBJ1-3, with TRBD1 identical over 8 junction bases. The source material was CD8+ T cells sorted from PBMCs, sampled 10 days after the first yellow fever vaccination. The sequenced DNA: TGTGCCAGCACCCTGGGACAGGCCGAAGGCACCATATATTTT. It translates as CASTLGQAEGTIYF.